This T cell receptor (beta chain) was found in a study of blood T cell repertoires in COVID-19. Study context: Researchers got acute and convalescent COVID-19 samples from the United States, Italy and Spain.

It was during active infection that Seattle patients were enrolled and then longitudinally followed. After removal of 2 bases from V and 5 bases from J, the junction contained 11 bases not matched to a gene. The CDR3 consists of 16 residues. Germline-derived CDR1 and CDR2 are MGHDK and SYGVNS. Per the original methods: It was from reference gene primer amplification that nucleated cell counts were estimated. The data were produced by immunoSEQ multiplex PCR, yet TCRdb's version contains in-frame clones alone and is incomplete. V, J and clone size were drawn from that table, and D and trimming were deduced from the DNA. The sample includes a few hundred thousand clones, approximately 91% seen only once; the top ten take approximately 2.6%.

The sequenced sample consisted of peripheral blood. The rearrangement joins TRBV25-1 to TRBJ2-5; 7 bases are a match to TRBD2. This clonotype was sampled from a person aged 18-29 years with COVID-19, enrolled during active disease. This CDR3 reads CASSEGKDGGSETQYF. As DNA, the CDR3 is TGTGCCAGCAGTGAAGGAAAGGACGGCGGGAGTGAGACCCAGTACTTC.